The rows below give T cell receptor beta chains drawn from one sample of a study of shared clonotypes between healthy human individuals. Repertoires were generated with immunoSEQ multiplex PCR, while TCRdb's copy carries only in-frame clones and drops some. The repertoire holds 550,000 to 750,000 clones, with roughly 95% as singletons. Sequenced input: naive CD8+ T cells sorted from blood. Receptors originate from a woman aged 25 to 45 in good health. CDR3s include the opening cysteine and the closing phenylalanine or tryptophan. The D gene is left open where the match is weak. Size is stated for part of the rows, as once, few or many counts, or as a class when the clone is expanded.

TGTGCCAGTAGACAGGGGGGTAGCAATCAGCCCCAGCATTTT,CASRQGGSNQPQHF,-,14,TRBD1,TRBV19,TRBJ1-5
TGTGCCAGCAGTGATAAGTCGACTAGGGGCTTTGGCAATCAGCCCCAGCATTTT,CASSDKSTRGFGNQPQHF,-,18,-,TRBV6-1,TRBJ1-5
TGTGCCAGCAGCTTGTTGACAGGGGAAGGCACTGAAGCTTTCTTT,CASSLLTGEGTEAFF,-,15,TRBD1,TRBV7-8,TRBJ1-1
TGTGCCTGGAGCGCCGGACAGGGCGATGGCTACACCTTC,CAWSAGQGDGYTF,-,13,TRBD1,TRBV30,TRBJ1-2
TGTGCCAGCAGTTCCCTAGCGGGAAGTGACGAGCAGTACTTC,CASSSLAGSDEQYF,-,14,TRBD2,TRBV6-5,TRBJ2-7
TGTGCCAGCAGCCCCCCCAGCGGGAGGGCCAGTGAGCAGTTCTTC,CASSPPSGRASEQFF,once,15,TRBD2,TRBV27,TRBJ2-1
TGTGCCAGCAGTTTTGGGGGGCCCCAGCGAGGCTACACCTTC,CASSFGGPQRGYTF,-,14,-,TRBV27,TRBJ1-2
TGTGCCACCAGCAGAGAGACAGTACCGCGCACCGGGGAGCTGTTTTTT,CATSRETVPRTGELFF,-,16,-,TRBV15,TRBJ2-2
TGCGCCAGCAGCCAAAGGGGACAGCCTAGCACAGATACGCAGTATTTT,CASSQRGQPSTDTQYF,-,16,TRBD1,TRBV4-1,TRBJ2-3
TGTGCCAGCAGTGAACCGTCTAGCGGGAGATGGGTACAAGAGACCCAGTACTTC,CASSEPSSGRWVQETQYF,-,18,TRBD2,TRBV2,TRBJ2-5
TGTGCCAGCAGCTTAGGCGGGGGTACCTACGAGCAGTACTTC,CASSLGGGTYEQYF,-,14,TRBD2,TRBV11-1,TRBJ2-7
TGTGGGGCGGGTGAATGGGAGGAGGTAGACGAGCAGTACTTC,CGAGEWEEVDEQYF,-,14,-,TRBV28,TRBJ2-7
TGTGCCAGCAGTCCTGGACGGAACTACGAGCAGTACTTC,CASSPGRNYEQYF,-,13,-,TRBV27,TRBJ2-7
TGCGCCAGCAGTGAAGAAGCGGGAGGGCCCTATGAGCAGTTCTTC,CASSEEAGGPYEQFF,-,15,TRBD2,TRBV10-1,TRBJ2-1
TGTGCCAGCAGCTTAGTAGGAGAGACCCAGTACTTC,CASSLVGETQYF,once,12,-,TRBV11-2,TRBJ2-5
TGTGCCAGCAAGGTCACGGCGGAGAGCTCCTACGAGCAGTACTTC,CASKVTAESSYEQYF,-,15,-,TRBV6-5,TRBJ2-7
TGTGCCAGCAGTTACCAGGGACAGGGGGCATACGAGCAGTACTTC,CASSYQGQGAYEQYF,-,15,TRBD1,TRBV6-5,TRBJ2-7
TGTGCCAGCGGTCTAGCGGTCTCCTACGAGCAGTACTTC,CASGLAVSYEQYF,-,13,TRBD2,TRBV28,TRBJ2-7
TGCGCCAGCAGCCAAGGTATTACCACAGGGGGCCCCAATCAGCCCCAGCATTTT,CASSQGITTGGPNQPQHF,-,18,TRBD1,TRBV4-1,TRBJ1-5
TGTGCCAGCAGCCAAGCGGGAGGAGGGGCCGGGGAGCTGTTTTTT,CASSQAGGGAGELFF,-,15,TRBD2,TRBV13,TRBJ2-2
TGTGCCAGCAGTTTGGGGACCATGAACACTGAAGCTTTCTTT,CASSLGTMNTEAFF,-,14,-,TRBV27,TRBJ1-1
TGTGCCACCTCTTTTGGGGGACAAGAGACCCAGTACTTC,CATSFGGQETQYF,-,13,-,TRBV19,TRBJ2-5
TGTGCCAGCAGCACTTCCCGAGGGACAGGGGGGTCCTTAGCCCAGCATTTT,CASSTSRGTGGSLAQHF,-,17,-,TRBV21-1,TRBJ1-5
TGTGCCAGCAGTTTCTTTTGGGGTTCCGGCTACGAGCAGTACTTC,CASSFFWGSGYEQYF,-,15,-,TRBV27,TRBJ2-7
TGCGCCAGCAGCCAAGACGGGGGTAGATCCTACGAGCAGTACTTC,CASSQDGGRSYEQYF,-,15,-,TRBV4-1,TRBJ2-7
TGTGCCAGCAGTTTAGTCACCTCGGATGGCCAAGAGACCCAGTACTTC,CASSLVTSDGQETQYF,-,16,-,TRBV28,TRBJ2-5
TGTGCCAGCAGTTTAGTACAGAGCACAGATACGCAGTATTTT,CASSLVQSTDTQYF,-,14,-,TRBV28,TRBJ2-3
TGTGCCAGCACCGCAATATTCAGTGATGAAAAACTGTTTTTT,CASTAIFSDEKLFF,-,14,-,TRBV11-2,TRBJ1-4
TGTGCCAGCAGCTTCCCGAACATCCACGAGCAGTACTTC,CASSFPNIHEQYF,-,13,-,TRBV5-4,TRBJ2-7
TGTGCCAGCAGCTACCCCCAGGGGCAGGGCTACGAGCAGTACTTC,CASSYPQGQGYEQYF,-,15,-,TRBV7-3,TRBJ2-7
TGTGCCAGCCGCCGGGGGACAGTCTATAGCAATCAGCCCCAGCATTTT,CASRRGTVYSNQPQHF,-,16,TRBD1,TRBV28,TRBJ1-5
TGCGCCAGCAGGAACGACTACGAGCAGTACTTC,CASRNDYEQYF,-,11,-,TRBV10-2,TRBJ2-7
TGCGCCAGCAGCCAATGGCTTAGCGGGGGTTACGAGCAGTACTTC,CASSQWLSGGYEQYF,-,15,TRBD2,TRBV4-1,TRBJ2-7
TGCGCCAGCAGCCAAGATCACACAGATGGAAACACCATATATTTT,CASSQDHTDGNTIYF,-,15,-,TRBV4-1,TRBJ1-3
TGTGCCAGCAGCCCGGTTGTCGGGGTCACCGGGGAGCTGTTTTTT,CASSPVVGVTGELFF,-,15,-,TRBV5-8,TRBJ2-2
TGCGCCAGCAGCCGGGAGGGGTTAATGAGGGAAAAACTGTTTTTT,CASSREGLMREKLFF,once,15,-,TRBV5-1,TRBJ1-4
TGTGCCAGCAGTATCGACAGGGGAATCTACGAGCAGTACTTC,CASSIDRGIYEQYF,-,14,TRBD1,TRBV27,TRBJ2-7
TGCGCCAGCAGCCAAGTTGAGGCTGGGGAGCTGTTTTTT,CASSQVEAGELFF,-,13,-,TRBV4-1,TRBJ2-2
TGTGCCAGCAGTTTATCCAGGGGTGCCTACGAGCAGTACTTC,CASSLSRGAYEQYF,-,14,-,TRBV27,TRBJ2-7
TGTGCCAGCAGTCATGTAGAAGGGGACGAGCAGTACTTC,CASSHVEGDEQYF,once,13,-,TRBV27,TRBJ2-7
TGTGCCAGCAGTTTTGGTAGCACTAGCACAGATACGCAGTATTTT,CASSFGSTSTDTQYF,-,15,-,TRBV27,TRBJ2-3
TGTGCCAGCAGTGATATCGAGTCCACTGAAGCTTTCTTT,CASSDIESTEAFF,-,13,-,TRBV6-1,TRBJ1-1
TGTGCCAGCAGCGGACGACAGGGCCTCGAGCAGTACTTC,CASSGRQGLEQYF,-,13,TRBD1,TRBV9,TRBJ2-7
TGTGCCACCAGTCCGGATCTCGGGACAGACCACACAGATACGCAGTATTTT,CATSPDLGTDHTDTQYF,once,17,TRBD1,TRBV15,TRBJ2-3
TGTGCCAGCAGCTTAGGGACCGGGACAAACACCTACAATGAGCAGTTCTTC,CASSLGTGTNTYNEQFF,-,17,-,TRBV7-9,TRBJ2-1
TGTGCCACAGCCATCAGCGGCTACGAGCAGTACTTC,CATAISGYEQYF,-,12,-,TRBV6-5,TRBJ2-7
TGCGCCAGCAGCCAATTACTAGCGGGAGTCGGCGATACGCAGTATTTT,CASSQLLAGVGDTQYF,-,16,TRBD2,TRBV4-1,TRBJ2-3
TGTGCCAGCAGCGTAGGGAGTAGCGGGGGGACCGGGGAGCTGTTTTTT,CASSVGSSGGTGELFF,-,16,TRBD2,TRBV9,TRBJ2-2